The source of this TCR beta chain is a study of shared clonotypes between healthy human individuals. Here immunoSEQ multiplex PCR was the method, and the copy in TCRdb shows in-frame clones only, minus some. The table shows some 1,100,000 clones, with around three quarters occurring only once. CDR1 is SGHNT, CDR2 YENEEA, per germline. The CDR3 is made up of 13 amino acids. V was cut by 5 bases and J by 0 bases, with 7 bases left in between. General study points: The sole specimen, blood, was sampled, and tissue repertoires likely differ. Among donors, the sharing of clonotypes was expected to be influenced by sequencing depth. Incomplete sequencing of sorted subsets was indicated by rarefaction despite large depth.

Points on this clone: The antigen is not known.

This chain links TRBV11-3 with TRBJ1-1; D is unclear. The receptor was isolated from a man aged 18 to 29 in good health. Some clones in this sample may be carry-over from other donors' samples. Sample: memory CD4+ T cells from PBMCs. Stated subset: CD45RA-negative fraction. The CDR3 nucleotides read TGTGCCAGCAGCGAAAGTATGAACACTGAAGCTTTCTTT. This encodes CASSESMNTEAFF.